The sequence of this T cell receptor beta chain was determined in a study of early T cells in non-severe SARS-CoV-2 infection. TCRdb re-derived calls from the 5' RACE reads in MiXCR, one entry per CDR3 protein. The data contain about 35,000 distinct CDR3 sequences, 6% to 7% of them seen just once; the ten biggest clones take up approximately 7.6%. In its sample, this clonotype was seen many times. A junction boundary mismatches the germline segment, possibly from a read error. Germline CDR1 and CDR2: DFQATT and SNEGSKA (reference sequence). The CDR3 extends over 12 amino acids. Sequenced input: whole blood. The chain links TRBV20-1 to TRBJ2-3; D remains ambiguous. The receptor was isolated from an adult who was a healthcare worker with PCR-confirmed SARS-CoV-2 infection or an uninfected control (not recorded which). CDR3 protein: CSASWGTDTQYF. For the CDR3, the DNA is TGCAGCGCTAGTTGGGGCACAGATACGCAGTATTTT.